This is a list of T cell receptor beta chains from one sample in a study of T cells in localized non-small cell lung cancer. Some clones are missing from TCRdb's copy, which holds only in-frame ones; the method was immunoSEQ multiplex PCR. The sample shows around 16,000 clones, roughly 90% of them seen only once. The sample in question was peripheral blood, obtained before any cancer treatment. The receptors originated from a female donor at least 60 years old with stage III squamous cell lung carcinoma. Each CDR3 is given with its conserved first and last residue. The D gene is left open where the match is weak. Clone size is not always given. Where it is, it says once, few, many or a class for expanded clones.

clone size: -; D gene: -; J gene: TRBJ1-1; V gene: TRBV11-2; CDR3 protein: CASSLVQGGTEAFF; CDR3 DNA: TGTGCCAGCAGCTTAGTACAGGGAGGCACTGAAGCTTTCTTT
clone size: -; D gene: -; J gene: TRBJ2-7; V gene: TRBV5-1; CDR3 protein: CASSLGTGSAGYEQYF; CDR3 DNA: TGCGCCAGCAGCTTGGGGACGGGGTCAGCAGGCTACGAGCAGTACTTC
clone size: -; D gene: -; J gene: TRBJ1-4; V gene: TRBV19; CDR3 protein: CASREGEKLFF; CDR3 DNA: TGTGCCAGTAGAGAAGGGGAAAAACTGTTTTTT
clone size: -; D gene: TRBD1; J gene: TRBJ1-5; V gene: TRBV6-4; CDR3 protein: CASSDSFSDRGRTFGNQPQHF; CDR3 DNA: TGTGCCAGCAGTGACTCTTTTTCGGACAGGGGGCGGACGTTCGGCAATCAGCCCCAGCATTTT
clone size: -; D gene: TRBD1; J gene: TRBJ2-3; V gene: TRBV6-6; CDR3 protein: CASSGTGGGDTQYF; CDR3 DNA: TGTGCCAGCAGCGGAACAGGGGGAGGAGATACGCAGTATTTT
clone size: -; D gene: -; J gene: TRBJ1-1; V gene: TRBV30; CDR3 protein: CALTITEAFF; CDR3 DNA: TGTGCCTTGACGATCACTGAAGCTTTCTTT
clone size: -; D gene: TRBD1; J gene: TRBJ1-2; V gene: TRBV6-6; CDR3 protein: CASRRQGGYGYTF; CDR3 DNA: TGTGCCAGCAGACGACAGGGAGGGTATGGCTACACCTTC
clone size: -; D gene: -; J gene: TRBJ2-7; V gene: TRBV28; CDR3 protein: CASSLRVLTYEQYF; CDR3 DNA: TGTGCCAGCAGTTTAAGGGTCTTAACCTACGAGCAGTACTTC
clone size: -; D gene: TRBD1; J gene: TRBJ1-1; V gene: TRBV6-5; CDR3 protein: CASSYVRGYTEAFF; CDR3 DNA: TGTGCCAGCAGTTACGTCAGGGGGTACACTGAAGCTTTCTTT
clone size: -; D gene: TRBD1; J gene: TRBJ1-5; V gene: TRBV15; CDR3 protein: CATSRDLSGQNSNQPQHF; CDR3 DNA: TGTGCCACCAGCAGAGATCTATCGGGACAGAATAGCAATCAGCCCCAGCATTTT
clone size: -; D gene: -; J gene: TRBJ2-1; V gene: TRBV4-1; CDR3 protein: CASSRSVGMSSYNEQFF; CDR3 DNA: TGCGCCAGCAGCCGTTCAGTGGGTATGAGCTCCTACAATGAGCAGTTCTTC
clone size: -; D gene: -; J gene: TRBJ2-2; V gene: TRBV5-1; CDR3 protein: CASSLLAGENTGELFF; CDR3 DNA: TGCGCCAGCAGCTTGCTGGCAGGGGAGAACACCGGGGAGCTGTTTTTT
clone size: -; D gene: -; J gene: TRBJ2-7; V gene: TRBV6-5; CDR3 protein: CATRDRPYEQYF; CDR3 DNA: TGTGCCACCCGGGACCGACCCTACGAGCAGTACTTC
clone size: -; D gene: -; J gene: TRBJ2-4; V gene: TRBV5-1; CDR3 protein: CASSQLQGRVNIQYF; CDR3 DNA: TGCGCCAGCAGCCAACTTCAGGGGAGAGTGAACATTCAGTACTTC
clone size: -; D gene: -; J gene: TRBJ1-1; V gene: TRBV2; CDR3 protein: CASSEWAVKNTEAFF; CDR3 DNA: TGTGCCAGCAGTGAATGGGCGGTGAAGAACACTGAAGCTTTCTTT
clone size: once; D gene: TRBD1; J gene: TRBJ1-5; V gene: TRBV6-1; CDR3 protein: CASRDTGGNQPQHF; CDR3 DNA: TGTGCCAGCAGGGATACAGGGGGCAATCAGCCCCAGCATTTT
clone size: few; D gene: TRBD1; J gene: TRBJ1-1; V gene: TRBV6-5; CDR3 protein: CASSSQQGPTEAFF; CDR3 DNA: TGTGCCAGCAGTTCGCAACAGGGGCCCACTGAAGCTTTCTTT
clone size: -; D gene: -; J gene: TRBJ1-2; V gene: TRBV6-5; CDR3 protein: CASKTGGESYGYTF; CDR3 DNA: TGTGCCAGCAAAACGGGGGGGGAATCCTATGGCTACACCTTC
clone size: once; D gene: TRBD2; J gene: TRBJ2-7; V gene: TRBV7-9; CDR3 protein: CASSSSSGRDEQYF; CDR3 DNA: TGTGCCAGCAGCTCGTCTAGCGGGAGAGACGAGCAGTACTTC
clone size: -; D gene: -; J gene: TRBJ2-7; V gene: TRBV7-6; CDR3 protein: CASSKGTWGSYEQYF; CDR3 DNA: TGTGCCAGCAGCAAAGGGACCTGGGGGTCCTACGAGCAGTACTTC
clone size: -; D gene: -; J gene: TRBJ1-5; V gene: TRBV2; CDR3 protein: CASSELDSNQPQHF; CDR3 DNA: TGTGCCAGCAGTGAACTGGACAGCAATCAGCCCCAGCATTTT
clone size: -; D gene: TRBD2; J gene: TRBJ2-3; V gene: TRBV7-9; CDR3 protein: CASSFTSGGARDTQYF; CDR3 DNA: TGTGCCAGCAGCTTTACTAGCGGGGGGGCCAGGGATACGCAGTATTTT
clone size: -; D gene: TRBD1; J gene: TRBJ1-5; V gene: TRBV28; CDR3 protein: CASSLFFAALGQGGQPQHF; CDR3 DNA: TGTGCCAGCAGTTTATTCTTTGCCGCCCTTGGACAGGGAGGACAGCCCCAGCATTTT
clone size: once; D gene: TRBD2; J gene: TRBJ2-3; V gene: TRBV5-1; CDR3 protein: CASSVRTSGADTQYF; CDR3 DNA: TGCGCCAGCAGCGTGAGGACTAGCGGTGCAGATACGCAGTATTTT
clone size: -; D gene: TRBD1; J gene: TRBJ2-3; V gene: TRBV7-2; CDR3 protein: CASSRQGSDRSF; CDR3 DNA: TGTGCCAGCAGCAGACAGGGATCCGACCGGAGTTTT
clone size: -; D gene: -; J gene: TRBJ2-6; V gene: TRBV27; CDR3 protein: CASSLKADLLGANVLTF; CDR3 DNA: TGTGCCAGCAGTTTAAAGGCTGACCTACTCGGGGCCAACGTCCTGACTTTC
clone size: -; D gene: TRBD1; J gene: TRBJ2-7; V gene: TRBV28; CDR3 protein: CASSTGGDYEQYF; CDR3 DNA: TGTGCCAGCAGTACAGGGGGCGATTACGAGCAGTACTTC
clone size: -; D gene: -; J gene: TRBJ2-7; V gene: TRBV28; CDR3 protein: CASSPPGGGRTYEQYF; CDR3 DNA: TGTGCCAGCAGTCCGCCGGGGGGCGGTAGGACCTACGAGCAGTACTTC
clone size: large; D gene: -; J gene: TRBJ1-1; V gene: TRBV30; CDR3 protein: CAWSVNSANTEAFF; CDR3 DNA: TGTGCCTGGAGTGTTAACAGCGCGAACACTGAAGCTTTCTTT
clone size: -; D gene: -; J gene: TRBJ1-1; V gene: TRBV7-5; CDR3 protein: CASSWSRETEAFF; CDR3 DNA: TGTGCCAGCAGCTGGAGCAGGGAAACTGAAGCTTTCTTT
clone size: -; D gene: -; J gene: TRBJ2-1; V gene: TRBV9; CDR3 protein: CASNNRDGHNEQFF; CDR3 DNA: TGTGCCAGCAACAACCGGGACGGCCACAATGAGCAGTTCTTC
clone size: -; D gene: TRBD1; J gene: TRBJ1-6; V gene: TRBV25-1; CDR3 protein: CASRQGDSNSPLHF; CDR3 DNA: TGTGCCAGTCGACAGGGAGATAGTAATTCACCCCTCCACTTT
clone size: once; D gene: -; J gene: TRBJ2-1; V gene: TRBV5-4; CDR3 protein: CASSLAPRQSPGNEQFF; CDR3 DNA: TGTGCCAGCAGCTTGGCGCCCCGGCAGTCGCCAGGCAATGAGCAGTTCTTC
clone size: once; D gene: -; J gene: TRBJ1-5; V gene: TRBV19; CDR3 protein: CASRRGDPSNQPQHF; CDR3 DNA: TGTGCCAGTAGGCGGGGCGACCCGAGCAATCAGCCCCAGCATTTT
clone size: -; D gene: -; J gene: TRBJ1-2; V gene: TRBV28; CDR3 protein: CASSRGQNGYTF; CDR3 DNA: TGTGCCAGCAGTCGGGGTCAGAATGGCTACACCTTC
clone size: -; D gene: TRBD2; J gene: TRBJ2-5; V gene: TRBV30; CDR3 protein: CAWSLLAGVGETQYF; CDR3 DNA: TGTGCCTGGAGTCTCCTAGCGGGAGTGGGGGAGACCCAGTACTTC
clone size: -; D gene: -; J gene: TRBJ1-2; V gene: TRBV19; CDR3 protein: CASSIGWANYGYTF; CDR3 DNA: TGTGCCAGTAGTATTGGGTGGGCTAACTATGGCTACACCTTC
clone size: -; D gene: -; J gene: TRBJ2-2; V gene: TRBV10-1; CDR3 protein: CASTQATRRNTGELFF; CDR3 DNA: TGCGCCAGCACGCAGGCCACCCGTAGGAACACCGGGGAGCTGTTTTTT
clone size: once; D gene: -; J gene: TRBJ1-4; V gene: TRBV7-8; CDR3 protein: CASSLGQEKLFF; CDR3 DNA: TGTGCCAGCAGCTTAGGGCAGGAAAAACTGTTTTTT
clone size: -; D gene: -; J gene: TRBJ1-5; V gene: TRBV5-1; CDR3 protein: CASSLDSNQPQHF; CDR3 DNA: TGCGCCAGCAGCTTGGATAGCAATCAGCCCCAGCATTTT
clone size: -; D gene: -; J gene: TRBJ2-5; V gene: TRBV6-5; CDR3 protein: CASRREWAQYF; CDR3 DNA: TGTGCCAGCAGGAGGGAGTGGGCCCAGTACTTC
clone size: -; D gene: -; J gene: TRBJ2-3; V gene: TRBV2; CDR3 protein: CASLSGISTDTQYF; CDR3 DNA: TGTGCCAGCCTGTCGGGGATTAGCACAGATACGCAGTATTTT
clone size: -; D gene: -; J gene: TRBJ1-3; V gene: TRBV19; CDR3 protein: CASSIYKGSSGNTIYF; CDR3 DNA: TGTGCCAGTAGTATTTATAAGGGCAGCTCTGGAAACACCATATATTTT
clone size: -; D gene: -; J gene: TRBJ1-2; V gene: TRBV2; CDR3 protein: CASNPDNYGYTF; CDR3 DNA: TGTGCCAGCAACCCGGACAACTATGGCTACACCTTC
clone size: -; D gene: -; J gene: TRBJ2-1; V gene: TRBV5-5; CDR3 protein: CASSFVGGNEQFF; CDR3 DNA: TGTGCCAGCAGCTTCGTTGGGGGAAATGAGCAGTTCTTC
clone size: -; D gene: -; J gene: TRBJ2-1; V gene: TRBV30; CDR3 protein: CAWRSIALNNEQFF; CDR3 DNA: TGTGCCTGGAGATCGATAGCTTTGAACAATGAGCAGTTCTTC
clone size: -; D gene: TRBD1; J gene: TRBJ1-1; V gene: TRBV10-3; CDR3 protein: CAISEEGQGRGNAFF; CDR3 DNA: TGTGCCATCAGTGAGGAGGGACAGGGAAGAGGGAATGCTTTCTTT
clone size: -; D gene: TRBD1; J gene: TRBJ2-6; V gene: TRBV7-3; CDR3 protein: CASSLIRGQGSGANVLTF; CDR3 DNA: TGTGCCAGCAGCTTGATCCGAGGACAGGGCTCTGGGGCCAACGTCCTGACTTTC
clone size: few; D gene: -; J gene: TRBJ2-4; V gene: TRBV19; CDR3 protein: CASRSTALAKNIQYF; CDR3 DNA: TGTGCCAGTAGATCGACGGCTTTAGCCAAAAACATTCAGTACTTC
clone size: -; D gene: -; J gene: TRBJ2-5; V gene: TRBV6-5; CDR3 protein: CASSYSTGPPQETQYF; CDR3 DNA: TGTGCCAGCAGTTACTCGACGGGGCCGCCCCAAGAGACCCAGTACTTC
clone size: few; D gene: -; J gene: TRBJ2-7; V gene: TRBV19; CDR3 protein: CASSITASTYEQYF; CDR3 DNA: TGTGCCAGTAGTATAACAGCCTCTACCTACGAGCAGTACTTC
clone size: once; D gene: -; J gene: TRBJ1-5; V gene: TRBV6-1; CDR3 protein: CASGAATEVQPQHF; CDR3 DNA: TGTGCCAGCGGGGCGGCAACCGAGGTACAGCCCCAGCATTTT
clone size: -; D gene: -; J gene: TRBJ1-2; V gene: TRBV18; CDR3 protein: CASSPREGVNYGYTF; CDR3 DNA: TGTGCCAGCTCACCAAGGGAAGGGGTGAACTATGGCTACACCTTC